This entry features one T cell receptor (beta chain) sequence. Trimming removed 0 bases from V and 5 bases from J, with 4 bases in between. Germline-derived CDR1 and CDR2 are SQVTM and ANQGSEA. CDR3 length: 11 residues. These data come from a study of cytotoxic CD8 clonotypes in ibrutinib-treated CLL. Data came from immunoSEQ multiplex PCR; TCRdb stores just in-frame clones and leaves some out. The table shows approximately 60,000 clones, with around 55% occurring only once. With cryopreserved PBMCs as the source, around 2 micrograms of genomic DNA went to TCR beta libraries. The TCR comes from a human donor with chronic lymphocytic leukemia. Material: PBMCs, obtained after 24 months of ibrutinib treatment. The rearrangement links TRBV29-1 to TRBJ2-5; D gene uncertain. The CDR3 loop reads CSVEDWETQYF. CDR3 in DNA: TGCAGCGTTGAAGATTGGGAGACCCAGTACTTC. Full variable domain (rest looked up from reference TRBV29-1 and TRBJ2-5): SAVISQKPSRDICQRGTSLTIQCQVDSQVTMMFWYRQQPGQSLTLIATANQGSEATYESGFVIDKFPISRPNLTFSTLTVSNMSPEDSSIYLCSVEDWETQYFGPGTRLLVL.